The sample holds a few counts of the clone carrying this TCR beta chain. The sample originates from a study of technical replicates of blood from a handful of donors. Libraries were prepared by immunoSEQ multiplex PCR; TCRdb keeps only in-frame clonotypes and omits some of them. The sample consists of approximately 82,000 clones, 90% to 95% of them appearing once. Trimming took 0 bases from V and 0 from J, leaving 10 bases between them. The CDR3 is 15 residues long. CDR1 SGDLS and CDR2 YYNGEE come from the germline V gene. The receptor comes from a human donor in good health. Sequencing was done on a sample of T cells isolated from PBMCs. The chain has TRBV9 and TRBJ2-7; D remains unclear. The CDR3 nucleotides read TGTGCCAGCAGCGTAGCAGCGCGGTTCTCCTACGAGCAGTACTTC. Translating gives CASSVAARFSYEQYF.